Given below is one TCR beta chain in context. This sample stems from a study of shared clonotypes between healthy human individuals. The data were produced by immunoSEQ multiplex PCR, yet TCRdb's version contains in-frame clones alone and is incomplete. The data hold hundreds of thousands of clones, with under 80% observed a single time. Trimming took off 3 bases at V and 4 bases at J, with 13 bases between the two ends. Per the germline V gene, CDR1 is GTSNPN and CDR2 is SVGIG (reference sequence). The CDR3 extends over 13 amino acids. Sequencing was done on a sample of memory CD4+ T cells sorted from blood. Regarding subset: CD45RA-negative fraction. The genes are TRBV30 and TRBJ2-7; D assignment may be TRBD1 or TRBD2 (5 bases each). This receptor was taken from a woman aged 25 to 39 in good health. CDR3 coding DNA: TGTGCCTGGAGCGAGGGGCTAGGGTACGAGCAGTACTTC. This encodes CAWSEGLGYEQYF.